What follows are 22 T cell receptor beta chains derived from one specimen sequenced in a study of control samples from healthy donors and cancer patients. Clones were read by immunoSEQ multiplex PCR, and TCRdb kept only the in-frame ones, dropping some. The table has around 45,000 clones, roughly three quarters seen once. What was sequenced was formalin-fixed, paraffin-embedded tissue. The origin of the receptors is a male donor with melanoma.

This chain links TRBV5-1 with TRBJ2-1; D uncertain. Germline assignment: CDR1 SGHRS and CDR2 YFSETQ. This CDR3 comprises 15 residues. Trimming removed 0 bases from V and 7 bases from J, with 14 bases in between. Here the CDR3 DNA reads TGCGCCAGCAGCTTGGATCTGCAAGAGAAGAATGAGCAGTTCTTC. Its translation: CASSLDLQEKNEQFF. Variable domain in full (rest from reference TRBV5-1 and TRBJ2-1): KAGVTQTPRYLIKTRGQQVTLSCSPISGHRSVSWYQQTPGQGLQFLFEYFSETQRNKGNFPGRFSGRQFSNSRSEMNVSTLELGDSALYLCASSLDLQEKNEQFFGPGTRLTVL.

This clone was picked up one time. The rearrangement joins TRBV24-1 to TRBJ2-3; D perhaps matches TRBD2 (5 bases). Looked up from germline, CDR1 is KGHDR and CDR2 is SFDVKD. V gave up 1 base and J gave up 1 base, with 14 bases separating them. This CDR3 comprises 17 residues. CDR3 sequence reads: CATSDFTRSQGTDTQYF. The CDR3 region has the DNA TGTGCCACCAGTGATTTTACTAGATCTCAGGGCACAGATACGCAGTATTTT.

The rearrangement links TRBV29-1 to TRBJ1-4; no clear D. Trimming stripped 5 bases from V and 8 bases from J, with 12 bases between. This CDR3 contains 12 residues. The germline gives CDR1 SQVTM, CDR2 ANQGSEA. The CDR3 protein is CSVYRAGEKLFF. CDR3 bases: TGCAGCGTTTACCGAGCGGGGGAAAAACTGTTTTTT.

Only a few counts were recorded for this clone. The chain couples TRBV18 to TRBJ2-7, with 10 bases that match TRBD2. CDR3 size: 16 residues. Germline CDR1 is KGHSH and CDR2 is LQKENI. The junction had 10 bases not matched to a gene; V was cut back by 4 bases and J by 4 bases. CDR3 DNA: TGTGCCAGCTCACAGCGCCTAGCGGGAGCGGGTTACGAGCAGTACTTC. It is translated as CASSQRLAGAGYEQYF.

The J gene is TRBJ1-5, the V gene TRBV9; TRBD1 aligns across 8 bases. The germline gives CDR1 SGDLS, CDR2 YYNGEE. The ends lost 0 bases at V and 3 bases at J; junction bases unmatched: 8. There are 17 residues in the CDR3. In nucleotides, the CDR3 is TGTGCCAGCAGCGTAGGAGACCAGGGGGCCATCAATCAGCCCCAGCATTTT. Translating it yields CASSVGDQGAINQPQHF.

The chain is built from TRBV27 and TRBJ2-5, with D tentatively TRBD1 (6 bases). The CDR3 runs 17 residues. Germline V gives CDR1 MNHEY, CDR2 SMNVEV (reference sequence). V was pared by 2 bases and J by 5 bases, with 21 bases between. The CDR3, as DNA: TGTGCCAGCAGTTTAGTATGGATGGGGGCGGGCGGGGAGACCCAGTACTTC. Protein: CASSLVWMGAGGETQYF.

This chain uses TRBV24-1 with TRBJ2-2, with D possibly matching TRBD1 (6 bases). Germline assignment: CDR1 KGHDR and CDR2 SFDVKD. This CDR3 has 14 amino acids. V gave up 12 bases and J gave up 0 bases, with 13 bases separating them. CDR3 loop: CASQGTANTGELFF. CDR3 sequence (DNA): TGTGCCTCACAGGGAACCGCGAACACCGGGGAGCTGTTTTTT.

With respect to this clone: Other nucleotide sequences from this sample produce the same CDR3. This chain connects TRBV29-1 to TRBJ2-1, with 9 bases that match TRBD2. V shed 3 bases, J shed 2 bases, and the junction held 2 bases outside the gene matches. In germline, CDR1 is SQVTM, CDR2 ANQGSEA. CDR3 size: 14 residues. CDR3 sequence reads: CSVEVAGAYNEQFF. The DNA of the CDR3 is TGCAGCGTTGAGGTAGCGGGGGCCTACAATGAGCAGTTCTTC.

The V and J genes are TRBV5-1 and TRBJ2-3, with D uncertain. V lost 5 bases to trimming and J lost 4 bases, with 8 bases between them. The CDR3 length is 12 residues. Germline V gene sequence: CDR1 SGHRS, CDR2 YFSETQ. The DNA for the CDR3 is TGCGCCAGCAGGCAGAGCGCAGATACGCAGTATTTT. It specifies CASRQSADTQYF.

This rearrangement joins TRBV10-2 to TRBJ2-3, with TRBD1 matching over 10 bases. Germline CDR1 WSHSY, CDR2 SAAADI. The CDR3 sequence is 15 residues long. V lost 5 bases and J lost 2; bases outside the gene matches: 4. The CDR3 sequence: CASSLGTGDTDTQYF. The CDR3 DNA is TGCGCCAGCAGTCTGGGGACAGGGGACACAGATACGCAGTATTTT.

The chain employs TRBV5-4 and TRBJ2-7; 7 bases agree with TRBD2. The CDR3 has 15 residues. V gave up 2 bases and J gave up 1 base; unmatched junction bases: 6. CDR1 is SGHNT, CDR2 YYREEE, per germline (reference sequence). CDR3 sequence: CASSFTGGDSYEQYF. In DNA, the CDR3 is TGTGCCAGCAGCTTCACTGGGGGGGATTCCTACGAGCAGTACTTC.

CDR3 sequence reads: CASRINNEQFF. As DNA, the CDR3 is TGTGCCAGCAGAATTAACAATGAGCAGTTCTTC. This chain uses TRBV12-3 or TRBV12-4 with TRBJ2-1; D call uncertain. Trimming took off 6 bases at V and 5 bases at J, with 5 bases between the two ends. This CDR3 is built from 11 residues.

V and J are TRBV18 and TRBJ2-7, with 10 bases matching TRBD2. The CDR3 length is 15 residues. Germline V CDR1 and CDR2: KGHSH, LQKENI. The trim removed 6 bases at V and 5 bases at J, leaving 10 bases unmatched. For the CDR3, the DNA is TGTGCCAGCTCCCGGGAGCGGGAGGGCCCCCACGAGCAGTACTTC. Amino acids: CASSREREGPHEQYF.

This chain links TRBV6-5 with TRBJ2-6; D is uncertain. The CDR3 extends over 13 amino acids. Germline assignment: CDR1 MNHEY and CDR2 SVGAGI. Trimming removed 11 bases at V and 0 bases at J, with 8 bases between. CDR3 sequence reads: CASSISGANVLTF. The CDR3 nucleotides are TGTGCCTCCTCAATCTCTGGGGCCAACGTCCTGACTTTC.

The chain couples TRBV12-3 or TRBV12-4 to TRBJ2-4; D remains unclear. CDR3 size: 13 residues. Trimming left V 3 bases short and J 6 bases short, with 9 bases between. Written as DNA, the CDR3 is TGTGCCAGCAGTTTTGATGGGGTAAACATTCAGTACTTC. Translation gives CASSFDGVNIQYF.

A few counts support this clone. The gene calls are TRBV2 and TRBJ2-2, with D hard to call. The V gene lost 5 bases and the J gene lost 5 bases, with 9 bases spanning the gap. Looked up from germline, CDR1 is SNHLY and CDR2 is FYNNEI. The CDR3 totals 13 residues. This chain's CDR3 is CASSRMGTGELFF. CDR3 coding DNA: TGTGCCAGCAGTCGGATGGGGACCGGGGAGCTGTTTTTT.

This rearrangement joins TRBV9 to TRBJ2-5; 8 bases are shared with TRBD2. Per germline, CDR1 SGDLS and CDR2 YYNGEE. The CDR3 runs 16 residues. V gave up 0 bases and J gave up 5 bases; unmatched junction bases: 9. The DNA for the CDR3 is TGTGCCAGCAGCGTAGTTGGGAGGGGACTAGGGGAGACCCAGTACTTC. Its translation: CASSVVGRGLGETQYF.

This chain uses TRBV6-5 with TRBJ2-6, with a tentative D call TRBD2 (5 bases). The length of the CDR3 is 16 residues. The V end lost 2 bases, the J end lost 1 base, and 9 bases lay between the germline ends. The germline V gene encodes CDR1 MNHEY and CDR2 SVGAGI. CDR3 residues: CASSYGLSSGANVLTF. Here the CDR3 DNA reads TGTGCCAGCAGTTACGGACTTAGTTCTGGGGCCAACGTCCTGACTTTC.

The chain links TRBV27 to TRBJ1-6; TRBD1 might be the D (6 bases). CDR1 is MNHEY and CDR2 is SMNVEV in the germline V gene (reference sequence). V gave up 5 bases and J gave up 9 bases, with 26 bases separating them. The CDR3 loop spans 18 amino acids. This CDR3 is CASSLLGQQTAGGSPLHF. The CDR3, as DNA: TGTGCCAGCAGTCTTCTGGGACAACAAACAGCGGGGGGTTCACCCCTCCACTTT.

The genes are TRBV5-1 and TRBJ1-2; D remains ambiguous. The CDR3 is made up of 13 amino acids. The ends were cut back, 6 bases at V and 10 bases at J, with 19 bases in the middle. Per the germline V gene, CDR1 is SGHRS and CDR2 is YFSETQ. In DNA, the CDR3 is TGCGCCAGCAATGACGGATCCGTGGACTTCTACACCTTC. As protein: CASNDGSVDFYTF.

The V and J genes are TRBV3-1 (or the pseudogene TRBV3-2) and TRBJ2-1, with D maybe TRBD2 (6 bases). This CDR3 contains 14 residues. Trimming removed 4 bases at V and 7 bases at J, with 14 bases between. Germline V lookup: CDR1 LGHDT, CDR2 YNNKEL (reference sequence). CDR3 in amino acids: CASSRREVVNEQFF. Here the CDR3 DNA reads TGTGCCAGCAGCCGGAGGGAGGTTGTGAATGAGCAGTTCTTC.

This clone was seen a few times. The chain is built from TRBV10-3 and TRBJ2-1; a weak D match, TRBD2 (6 bases). Trimming removed 2 bases at V and 7 bases at J, with 27 bases between. The CDR3 has 19 residues. The germline gives CDR1 ENHRY, CDR2 SYGVKD. CDR3: CAISEKASAEGLGRNEQFF. CDR3 bases: TGTGCCATCAGTGAGAAGGCTAGCGCGGAGGGGCTTGGTAGGAATGAGCAGTTCTTC.